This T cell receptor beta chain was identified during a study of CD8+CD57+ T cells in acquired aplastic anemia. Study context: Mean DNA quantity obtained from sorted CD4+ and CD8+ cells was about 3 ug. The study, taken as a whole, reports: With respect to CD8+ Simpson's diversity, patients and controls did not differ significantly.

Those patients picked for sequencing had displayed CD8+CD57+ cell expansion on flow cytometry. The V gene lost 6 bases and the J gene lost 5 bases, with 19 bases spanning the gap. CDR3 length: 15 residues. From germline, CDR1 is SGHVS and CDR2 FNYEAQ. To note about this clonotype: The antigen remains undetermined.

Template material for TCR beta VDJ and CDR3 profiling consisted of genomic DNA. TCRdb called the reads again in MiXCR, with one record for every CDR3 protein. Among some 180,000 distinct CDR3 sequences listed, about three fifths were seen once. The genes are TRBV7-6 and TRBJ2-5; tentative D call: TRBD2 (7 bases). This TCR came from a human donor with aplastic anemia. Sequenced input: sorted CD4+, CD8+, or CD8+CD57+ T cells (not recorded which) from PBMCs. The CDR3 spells CASSSQGGLRETQYF. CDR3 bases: TGTGCCAGCAGTTCACAGGGAGGGTTGCGTGAGACCCAGTACTTC.